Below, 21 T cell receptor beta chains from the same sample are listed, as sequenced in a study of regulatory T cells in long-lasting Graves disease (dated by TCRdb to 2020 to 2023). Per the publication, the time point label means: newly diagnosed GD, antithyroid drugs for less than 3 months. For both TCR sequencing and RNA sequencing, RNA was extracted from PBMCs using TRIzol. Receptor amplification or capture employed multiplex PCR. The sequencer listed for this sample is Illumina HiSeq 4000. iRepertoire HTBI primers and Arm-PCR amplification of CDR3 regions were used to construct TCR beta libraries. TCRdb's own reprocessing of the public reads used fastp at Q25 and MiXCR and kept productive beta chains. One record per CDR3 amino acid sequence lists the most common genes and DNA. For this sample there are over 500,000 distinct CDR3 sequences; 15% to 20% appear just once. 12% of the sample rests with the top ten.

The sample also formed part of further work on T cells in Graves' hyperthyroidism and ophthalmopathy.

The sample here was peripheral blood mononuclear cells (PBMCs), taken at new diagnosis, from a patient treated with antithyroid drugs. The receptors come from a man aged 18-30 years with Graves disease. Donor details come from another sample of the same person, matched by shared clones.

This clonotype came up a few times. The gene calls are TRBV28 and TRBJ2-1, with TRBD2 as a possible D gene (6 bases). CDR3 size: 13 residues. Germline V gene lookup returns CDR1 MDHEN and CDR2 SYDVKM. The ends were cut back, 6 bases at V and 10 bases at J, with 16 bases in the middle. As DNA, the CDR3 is TGTGCCAGCAGGAACGGGGGTACTGGCGAGCAGTTCTTC. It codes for CASRNGGTGEQFF.

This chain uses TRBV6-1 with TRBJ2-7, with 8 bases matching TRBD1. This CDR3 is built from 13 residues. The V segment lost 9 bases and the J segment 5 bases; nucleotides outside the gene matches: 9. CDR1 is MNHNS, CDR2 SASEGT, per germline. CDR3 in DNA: TGTGCCAGTACATGGACAGGGCGGAACGAGCAGTACTTC. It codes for CASTWTGRNEQYF.

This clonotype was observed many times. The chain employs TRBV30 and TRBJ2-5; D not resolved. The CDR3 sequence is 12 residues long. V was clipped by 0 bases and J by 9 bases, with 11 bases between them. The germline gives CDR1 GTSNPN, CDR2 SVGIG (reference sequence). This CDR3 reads CAWSVGQLAQYF. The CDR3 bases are TGTGCCTGGAGTGTAGGGCAATTGGCCCAGTACTTC.

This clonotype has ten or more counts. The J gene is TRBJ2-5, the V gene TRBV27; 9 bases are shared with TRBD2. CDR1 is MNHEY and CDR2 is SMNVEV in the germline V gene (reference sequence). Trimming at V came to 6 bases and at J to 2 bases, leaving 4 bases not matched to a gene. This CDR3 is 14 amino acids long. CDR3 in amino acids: CASSSGLAQETQYF. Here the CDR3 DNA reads TGTGCCAGCAGCTCGGGACTAGCACAAGAGACCCAGTACTTC.

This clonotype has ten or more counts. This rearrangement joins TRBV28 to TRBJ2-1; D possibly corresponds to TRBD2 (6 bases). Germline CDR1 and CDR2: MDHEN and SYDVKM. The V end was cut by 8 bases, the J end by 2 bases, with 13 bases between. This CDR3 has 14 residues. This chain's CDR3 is CASVAGPPYNEQFF. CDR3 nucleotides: TGTGCCAGCGTGGCGGGACCACCCTACAATGAGCAGTTCTTC.

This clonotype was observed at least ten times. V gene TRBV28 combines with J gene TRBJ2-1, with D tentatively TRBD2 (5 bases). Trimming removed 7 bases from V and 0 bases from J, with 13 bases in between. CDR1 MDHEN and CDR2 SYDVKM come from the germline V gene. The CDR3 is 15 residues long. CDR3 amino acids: CASTNDLASYNEQFF. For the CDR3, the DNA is TGTGCCAGCACCAATGACCTAGCCTCCTACAATGAGCAGTTCTTC.

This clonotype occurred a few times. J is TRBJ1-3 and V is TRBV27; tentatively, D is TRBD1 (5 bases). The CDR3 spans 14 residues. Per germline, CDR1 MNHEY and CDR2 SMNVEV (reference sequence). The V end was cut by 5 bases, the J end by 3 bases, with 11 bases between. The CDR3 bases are TGTGCCAGCAGTGATGTTAGGGGTGGAAACACCATATATTTT. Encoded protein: CASSDVRGGNTIYF.

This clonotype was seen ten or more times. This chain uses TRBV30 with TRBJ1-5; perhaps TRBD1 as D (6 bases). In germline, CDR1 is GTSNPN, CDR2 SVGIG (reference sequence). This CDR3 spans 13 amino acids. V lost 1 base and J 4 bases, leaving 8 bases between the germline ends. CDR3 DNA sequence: TGTGCCTGGAGTGAAACAGGGAATCAGCCCCAGCATTTT. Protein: CAWSETGNQPQHF.

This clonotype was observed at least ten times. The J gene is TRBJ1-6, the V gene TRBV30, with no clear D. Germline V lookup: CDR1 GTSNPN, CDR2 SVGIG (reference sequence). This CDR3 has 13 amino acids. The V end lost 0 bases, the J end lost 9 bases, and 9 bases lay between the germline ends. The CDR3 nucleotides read TGTGCCTGGAGTGTACTCGAGGGTTCACCCCTCCACTTT. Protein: CAWSVLEGSPLHF. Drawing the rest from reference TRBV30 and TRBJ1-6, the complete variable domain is SQTIHQWPATLVQPVGSPLSLECTVEGTSNPNLYWYRQAAGRGLQLLFYSVGIGQISSEVPQNLSASRPQDRQFILSSKKLLLSDSGFYLCAWSVLEGSPLHFGNGTRLTVT.

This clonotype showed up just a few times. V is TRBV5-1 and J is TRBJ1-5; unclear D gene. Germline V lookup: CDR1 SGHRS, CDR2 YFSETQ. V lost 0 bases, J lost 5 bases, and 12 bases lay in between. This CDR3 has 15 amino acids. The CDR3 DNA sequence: TGCGCCAGCAGCTTGGGTGACGGTGGTTATCAGCCCCAGCATTTT. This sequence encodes CASSLGDGGYQPQHF.

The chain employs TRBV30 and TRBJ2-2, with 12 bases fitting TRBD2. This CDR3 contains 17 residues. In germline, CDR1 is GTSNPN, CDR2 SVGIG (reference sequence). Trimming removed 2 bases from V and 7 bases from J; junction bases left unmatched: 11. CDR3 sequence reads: CAWSRLAGEDIIGELFF. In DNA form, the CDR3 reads TGTGCCTGGAGTAGACTAGCGGGAGAGGATATCATCGGGGAGCTGTTTTTT.

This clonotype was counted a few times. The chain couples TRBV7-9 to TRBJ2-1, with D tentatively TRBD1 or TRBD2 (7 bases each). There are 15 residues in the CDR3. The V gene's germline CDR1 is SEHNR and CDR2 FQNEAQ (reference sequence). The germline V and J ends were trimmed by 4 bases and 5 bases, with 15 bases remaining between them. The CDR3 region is CASSSPGGADNEQFF. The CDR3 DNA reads TGTGCCAGCAGCTCCCCAGGGGGGGCTGACAATGAGCAGTTCTTC.

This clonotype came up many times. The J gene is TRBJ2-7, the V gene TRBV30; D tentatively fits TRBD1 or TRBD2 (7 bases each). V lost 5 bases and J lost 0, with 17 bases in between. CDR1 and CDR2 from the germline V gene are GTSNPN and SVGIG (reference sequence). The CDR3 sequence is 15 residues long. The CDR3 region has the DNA TGTGCCTGGGGTCAGGGGGGGCGCATCTCCTACGAGCAGTACTTC. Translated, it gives CAWGQGGRISYEQYF.

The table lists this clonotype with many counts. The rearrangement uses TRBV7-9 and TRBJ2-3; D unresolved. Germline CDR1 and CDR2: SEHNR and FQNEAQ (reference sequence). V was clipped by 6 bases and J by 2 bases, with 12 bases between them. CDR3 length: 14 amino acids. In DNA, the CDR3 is TGTGCCAGCAGTATTGGGCGGCCCACAGATACGCAGTATTTT. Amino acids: CASSIGRPTDTQYF.

The CDR3 DNA reads as TGCGCCAGCAGCCAAGCTCCGGGACAGGGATCCTACGAGCAGTACTTC. Translation gives CASSQAPGQGSYEQYF. The J gene is TRBJ2-7, the V gene TRBV5-1; 9 positions agree with TRBD1. V lost 4 bases and J lost 1; bases outside the gene matches: 9. Germline V gives CDR1 SGHRS, CDR2 YFSETQ. The CDR3 loop spans 16 amino acids.

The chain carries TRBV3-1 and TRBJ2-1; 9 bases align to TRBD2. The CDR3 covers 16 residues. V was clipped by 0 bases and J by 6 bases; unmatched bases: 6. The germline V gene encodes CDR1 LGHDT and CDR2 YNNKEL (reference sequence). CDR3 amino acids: CASSQDWGGRANEQFF. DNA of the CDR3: TGTGCCAGCAGCCAAGATTGGGGCGGGAGGGCCAATGAGCAGTTCTTC.

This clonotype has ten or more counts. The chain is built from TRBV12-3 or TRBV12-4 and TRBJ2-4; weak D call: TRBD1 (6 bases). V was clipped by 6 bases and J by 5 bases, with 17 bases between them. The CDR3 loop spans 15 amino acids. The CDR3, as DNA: TGTGCCAGCAGCTCCCAAGTAGGGGGAGAAAACATTCAGTACTTC. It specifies CASSSQVGGENIQYF.

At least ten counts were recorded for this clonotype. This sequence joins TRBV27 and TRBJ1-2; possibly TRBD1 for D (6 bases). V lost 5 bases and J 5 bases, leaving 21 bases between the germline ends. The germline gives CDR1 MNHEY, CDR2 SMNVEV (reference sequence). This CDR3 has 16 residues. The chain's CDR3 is CASSLKSRGNYYGYTF. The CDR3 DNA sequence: TGTGCCAGCAGTCTCAAGTCCAGGGGCAATTATTATGGCTACACCTTC.

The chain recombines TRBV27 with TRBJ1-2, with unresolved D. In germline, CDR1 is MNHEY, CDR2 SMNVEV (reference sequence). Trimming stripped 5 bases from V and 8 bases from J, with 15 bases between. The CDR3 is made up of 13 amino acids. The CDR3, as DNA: TGTGCCAGCAGTCCACAGCGTCATGGGGGCTACACCTTC. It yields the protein CASSPQRHGGYTF.

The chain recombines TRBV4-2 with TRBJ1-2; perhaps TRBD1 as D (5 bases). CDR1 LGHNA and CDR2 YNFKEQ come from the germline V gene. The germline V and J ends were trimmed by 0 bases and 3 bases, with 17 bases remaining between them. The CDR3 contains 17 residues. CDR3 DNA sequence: TGTGCCAGCAGCCAAGAAGGTGGGACCGTCACTCACTATGGCTACACCTTC. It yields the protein CASSQEGGTVTHYGYTF.

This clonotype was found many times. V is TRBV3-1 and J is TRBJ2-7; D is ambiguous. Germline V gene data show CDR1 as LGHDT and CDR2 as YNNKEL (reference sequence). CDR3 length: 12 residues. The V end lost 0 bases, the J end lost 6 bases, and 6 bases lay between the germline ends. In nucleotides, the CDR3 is TGTGCCAGCAGCCAAGAGCGAGGCGAGCAGTACTTC. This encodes CASSQERGEQYF.